These 22 T cell receptor beta chains were sequenced from one sample in a study of identifying expanded T cells in peripheral blood. Profiled with immunoSEQ multiplex PCR; TCRdb holds only in-frame clones, not every one. The repertoire holds about 100,000 clones, with approximately 91% as singletons. The sequenced sample consisted of blood. These receptors came from a person between 18 and 75 years old in good health.

The V call is TRBV19, the J call TRBJ2-1, with 7 nucleotides matching TRBD2. V trimming: 5 bases; J trimming: 4 bases; junction bases outside the gene matches: 5. The CDR3 loop spans 14 amino acids. The germline V gene encodes CDR1 LNHDA and CDR2 SQIVND (reference sequence). CDR3 in DNA: TGTGCCAGTAGTGGGCTAGCGGAGTACAATGAGCAGTTCTTC. Protein: CASSGLAEYNEQFF.

The rearrangement uses TRBV4-3 and TRBJ2-7; D may be TRBD1 (6 bases). Germline CDR1 and CDR2: LGHNA and YSLEER. Trimming stripped 1 base from V and 0 bases from J, with 7 bases between. The CDR3 covers 14 residues. CDR3 loop: CASSQGTVSYEQYF. As DNA, the CDR3 is TGCGCCAGCAGCCAAGGGACAGTCTCCTACGAGCAGTACTTC.

The J gene is TRBJ2-5, the V gene TRBV29-1, with 7 nucleotides matching TRBD2. This CDR3 comprises 11 residues. Per germline, CDR1 SQVTM and CDR2 ANQGSEA. J gave up 4 bases and V 5 bases, and 1 base lay outside the gene matches. CDR3 amino acids: CSVSSGETQYF. CDR3 sequence (DNA): TGCAGCGTTTCTAGCGGAGAGACCCAGTACTTC.

This clone has a handful of counts. The chain recombines TRBV5-4 with TRBJ1-4; the D gene is possibly TRBD1 (5 bases). This CDR3 spans 14 amino acids. The germline V and J ends were trimmed by 3 bases and 8 bases, with 14 bases remaining between them. The germline V gene encodes CDR1 SGHNT and CDR2 YYREEE (reference sequence). The CDR3 protein is CASSSLPRGEKLFF. The CDR3 DNA is TGTGCCAGCAGCTCATTACCTCGGGGCGAAAAACTGTTTTTT.

The chain uses TRBV30 and TRBJ2-5; D could derive from TRBD1 or TRBD2 (5 bases each). Germline CDR1 reads GTSNPN; CDR2 reads SVGIG (reference sequence). The CDR3 loop spans 12 amino acids. Deletions cut 1 base from V and 3 bases from J, with 6 bases between. Here the CDR3 reads CAWSGGEETQYF. As DNA, the CDR3 is TGTGCCTGGAGTGGAGGGGAAGAGACCCAGTACTTC.

The genes are TRBV18 and TRBJ2-7; D remains unclear. Germline CDR1 KGHSH, CDR2 LQKENI. The CDR3 has 14 amino acids. V lost 1 base to trimming and J lost 0 bases, with 7 bases between them. CDR3 nucleotides: TGTGCCAGCTCACCACGGAAGAGCTCCTACGAGCAGTACTTC. Protein sequence: CASSPRKSSYEQYF.

This chain uses TRBV29-1 with TRBJ2-3; D ambiguous. Per the germline V gene, CDR1 is SQVTM and CDR2 is ANQGSEA. Trimming cost V 1 base and J 3 bases, with 14 bases left between them. CDR3 length: 15 amino acids. CDR3 in DNA: TGCAGCGTTGAAGGGGGTACCTCGCCGACAGATACGCAGTATTTT. Protein: CSVEGGTSPTDTQYF.

This chain links TRBV5-6 with TRBJ2-7, with D possibly being TRBD2 (6 bases). Per the germline V gene, CDR1 is SGHDT and CDR2 is YYEEEE. The V end was cut by 1 base, the J end by 5 bases, with 16 bases between. The CDR3 has 15 amino acids. CDR3 sequence reads: CASSLLDRGRNEQYF. The DNA of the CDR3 is TGTGCCAGCAGCTTGCTAGATCGGGGGAGAAACGAGCAGTACTTC.

V and J are TRBV7-9 and TRBJ1-1, with 8 bases that match TRBD1. J gave up 4 bases and V 5 bases, and 12 bases lay outside the gene matches. The germline V gene has CDR1 SEHNR and CDR2 FQNEAQ (reference sequence). This CDR3 region has 16 residues. CDR3 bases: TGTGCCAGCAGCGTACAGGGGGGTGGGTTGAGCACTGAAGCTTTCTTT. Translation gives CASSVQGGGLSTEAFF.

The rearrangement joins TRBV5-4 to TRBJ2-7; weak D call: TRBD2 (5 bases). CDR3 length: 13 amino acids. Germline CDR1 SGHNT, CDR2 YYREEE (reference sequence). The CDR3, as DNA: TGTGCGACCGGTAGCGTCTCGGGCTACGAGCAGTACTTC. Protein: CATGSVSGYEQYF.

The chain joins TRBV5-4 to TRBJ2-3; 7 nucleotides line up with TRBD2. There are 16 residues in the CDR3. The V gene's germline CDR1 is SGHNT and CDR2 YYREEE (reference sequence). The junction had 7 bases not matched to a gene; V was cut back by 0 bases and J by 3 bases. The CDR3: CASSLVGGGVTDTQYF. The CDR3 coding sequence is TGTGCCAGCAGCTTGGTGGGGGGGGGAGTAACAGATACGCAGTATTTT.

V usage is TRBV28 and J usage is TRBJ1-1; no reliable D call. The CDR3 sequence is 14 residues long. In germline, CDR1 is MDHEN, CDR2 SYDVKM. V lost 4 bases and J lost 1, with 10 bases in between. The chain's CDR3 is CASSSIRANTEAFF. CDR3 nucleotides: TGTGCCAGCAGTTCGATAAGGGCGAACACTGAAGCTTTCTTT.

The gene calls are TRBV6-5 and TRBJ2-2, with D unclear. The V gene lost 6 bases and the J gene lost 4 bases, with 6 bases spanning the gap. Germline CDR1 MNHEY, CDR2 SVGAGI. CDR3 size: 12 residues. CDR3 in DNA: TGTGCCAGCAGCCGGTCCACCGGGGAGCTGTTTTTT. Amino acid sequence: CASSRSTGELFF.

The chain joins TRBV6-6 to TRBJ1-1; D perhaps matches TRBD1 (5 bases). V dropped 9 bases and J dropped 4 bases, with 15 bases sitting between them. The CDR3 runs 13 residues. Per germline, CDR1 MNHNY and CDR2 SVGAGI (reference sequence). The CDR3 is CASSRGGGTEAFF. CDR3 DNA: TGTGCCAGTTCACGTGGGGGGGGCACTGAAGCTTTCTTT.

This clone has a single count. The chain employs TRBV11-2 and TRBJ2-7, with TRBD2 matching 8 bases. CDR3 size: 15 residues. With 0 bases clipped from V and 1 base from J, the junction kept 2 bases outside the gene matches. The V gene's germline CDR1 is SGHAT and CDR2 FQNNGV. Here the CDR3 DNA reads TGTGCCAGCAGCTTAGAACTAGCGGAGTCCTACGAGCAGTACTTC. Its protein product is CASSLELAESYEQYF.

The chain is built from TRBV5-6 and TRBJ1-1; D unclear. V was shortened by 3 bases and J by 7 bases, with 7 bases between the two germline ends. Germline CDR1 is SGHDT and CDR2 is YYEEEE. The CDR3 extends over 11 amino acids. CDR3 coding DNA: TGTGCCAGCAGCTATACCGGTGAAGCTTTCTTT. This encodes CASSYTGEAFF.

The chain combines TRBV5-1 with TRBJ2-6; D gene unclear. The germline gives CDR1 SGHRS, CDR2 YFSETQ. The V and J ends lost 3 bases and 2 bases respectively, with 6 bases between them. The CDR3 runs to 14 residues. CDR3 DNA sequence: TGCGCCAGCAGCTCAACAGCTGGGGCCAACGTCCTGACTTTC. This codes for CASSSTAGANVLTF.

This sequence joins TRBV7-2 and TRBJ2-2; D unresolved. Germline V gene lookup returns CDR1 SGHTA and CDR2 FQGNSA. The CDR3 spans 16 residues. With 4 bases removed from V and 4 bases from J, the gap between germline ends came to 16 bases. The CDR3 spells CASSSLASILTGELFF. Here the CDR3 DNA reads TGTGCCAGCAGCTCATTAGCCTCTATCCTCACCGGGGAGCTGTTTTTT.

This chain uses TRBV5-4 with TRBJ2-7; 8 nucleotides line up with TRBD1. The V segment lost 0 bases and the J segment 2 bases; nucleotides outside the gene matches: 4. This CDR3 is built from 15 residues. The V gene's germline CDR1 is SGHNT and CDR2 YYREEE (reference sequence). CDR3 protein: CASSLGQGAAYEQYF. The DNA of the CDR3 is TGTGCCAGCAGCTTGGGTCAGGGGGCCGCCTACGAGCAGTACTTC.

The chain combines TRBV30 with TRBJ1-4; TRBD1 aligns across 8 bases. Germline V CDR1 and CDR2: GTSNPN, SVGIG (reference sequence). Unmatched junction bases numbered 0, after V lost 5 bases and J lost 7 bases. This CDR3 is built from 11 residues. CDR3 amino acids: CAWDRGEKLFF. As DNA, the CDR3 is TGTGCCTGGGACAGGGGTGAAAAACTGTTTTTT.

V and J are TRBV7-3 and TRBJ2-1; D remains ambiguous. The CDR3 extends over 15 amino acids. Germline assignment: CDR1 SGHTA and CDR2 FQGTGA. Trimming shortened V by 5 bases and J by 0 bases, and 11 bases separated the two germline ends. The CDR3: CASSNSLSSYNEQFF. In DNA, the CDR3 is TGTGCCAGCAGCAATTCATTGAGCTCCTACAATGAGCAGTTCTTC.

The V gene is TRBV6-5, the J gene TRBJ2-7, with 7 bases that match TRBD2. The CDR3 extends over 13 amino acids. V lost 7 bases and J lost 0; bases outside the gene matches: 3. In germline, CDR1 is MNHEY, CDR2 SVGAGI. The CDR3 loop is CASKRGVSYEQYF. CDR3 coding DNA: TGTGCCAGCAAACGGGGGGTCTCCTACGAGCAGTACTTC.